This passage covers 15 T cell receptor beta chains from one sample sequenced in a study of blood T cell repertoires in COVID-19. Profiled with immunoSEQ multiplex PCR; TCRdb holds only in-frame clones, not every one. The table has 75,000 to 80,000 clones, about four fifths seen once. The specimen sequenced was peripheral blood. Every receptor here comes from a woman aged 55-75 years with acute or convalescent COVID-19.

This chain joins TRBV9 and TRBJ1-6, with 7 bases aligning to TRBD1. CDR1 and CDR2 (germline): SGDLS, YYNGEE. This CDR3 comprises 15 residues. V was pared by 7 bases and J by 1 base, with 5 bases of the junction left unmatched. Here the CDR3 reads CASSRGQSYNSPLHF. Here the CDR3 DNA reads TGTGCCAGCTCAAGGGGGCAGTCCTATAATTCACCCCTCCACTTT.

The chain carries TRBV6-6 and TRBJ1-5; perhaps TRBD1 as D (6 bases). Deletions cut 6 bases from V and 4 bases from J, with 10 bases between. This CDR3 has 13 amino acids. Per germline, CDR1 MNHNY and CDR2 SVGAGI (reference sequence). Here the CDR3 reads CASSLTGNQPQHF. The CDR3 nucleotides read TGTGCCAGCAGCTTGACAGGAAATCAGCCCCAGCATTTT.

The gene calls are TRBV7-2 and TRBJ2-7; D ambiguous. Germline V gene sequence: CDR1 SGHTA, CDR2 FQGNSA. V dropped 5 bases and J dropped 1 base, with 15 bases sitting between them. This CDR3 has 15 residues. The CDR3 region has the DNA TGTGCCAGCAGCCCCTCCAACATACAATCCTACGAGCAGTACTTC. It specifies CASSPSNIQSYEQYF.

V usage is TRBV19 and J usage is TRBJ2-7, with TRBD1 matching over 9 bases. The CDR3 sequence is 14 residues long. The V segment lost 5 bases and the J segment 2 bases; nucleotides outside the gene matches: 4. Germline lookup yields CDR1 LNHDA and CDR2 SQIVND (reference sequence). The CDR3 nucleotides are TGTGCCAGTAGTGAGGGACAGGGAGCCTACGAGCAGTACTTC. As protein: CASSEGQGAYEQYF.

The chain recombines TRBV27 with TRBJ2-6, with a tentative D call TRBD2 (6 bases). Trimming cost V 5 bases and J 0 bases, with 17 bases left between them. Per germline, CDR1 MNHEY and CDR2 SMNVEV (reference sequence). The CDR3 length is 18 residues. CDR3: CASSSRGGARSGANVLTF. The CDR3 DNA follows: TGTGCCAGCAGTAGCCGAGGAGGGGCCCGCTCTGGGGCCAACGTCCTGACTTTC.

The CDR3 here is CASSETPSAGTRRNQPQHF. CDR3 in DNA: TGTGCCAGCAGTGAAACCCCCAGTGCGGGGACCCGACGCAATCAGCCCCAGCATTTT. The chain combines TRBV6-1 with TRBJ1-5; TRBD1 is a possible D gene (5 bases). Per the germline V gene, CDR1 is MNHNS and CDR2 is SASEGT. Trimming shortened V by 2 bases and J by 2 bases, and 22 bases separated the two germline ends. CDR3 size: 19 residues.

The chain carries TRBV29-1 and TRBJ1-1; 10 nucleotides agree with TRBD1. Germline assignment: CDR1 SQVTM and CDR2 ANQGSEA. Losses at the gene ends were 7 bases for V and 1 base for J; bases not matched to a gene: 12. This CDR3 has 16 amino acids. The CDR3 nucleotides are TGCAGCGCCCCGACCGGGACAGGGGTTTCGAACACTGAAGCTTTCTTT. Protein: CSAPTGTGVSNTEAFF.

The chain has TRBV6-5 and TRBJ2-3, with 8 positions matching TRBD1. Per germline, CDR1 MNHEY and CDR2 SVGAGI. Trimming cost V 5 bases and J 2 bases; bases outside gene matches: 3. This CDR3 comprises 14 residues. CDR3 sequence: CASSRTGLTDTQYF. CDR3 sequence (DNA): TGTGCCAGCAGTAGGACAGGGCTCACAGATACGCAGTATTTT.

The V and J genes are TRBV5-1 and TRBJ1-1; D unresolved. Germline V gene data show CDR1 as SGHRS and CDR2 as YFSETQ. This CDR3 spans 16 amino acids. V lost 3 bases and J lost 11, with 26 bases in between. The chain's CDR3 is CASSSLPRGPLAGAFF. CDR3 nucleotides: TGCGCCAGCAGCTCCCTGCCTCGAGGGCCCTTGGCTGGTGCTTTCTTT.

The chain links TRBV7-2 to TRBJ1-1; possibly TRBD1 for D (5 bases). The V end lost 5 bases, the J end lost 1 base, and 14 bases lay between the germline ends. The length of the CDR3 is 15 residues. Germline V gene data show CDR1 as SGHTA and CDR2 as FQGNSA. CDR3 protein: CASSIKTGENTEAFF. The CDR3 DNA is TGTGCCAGCAGCATAAAAACAGGAGAGAACACTGAAGCTTTCTTT. The full variable domain, rest sourced from reference TRBV7-2 and TRBJ1-1, is GAGVSQSPSNKVTEKGKDVELRCDPISGHTALYWYRQSLGQGLEFLIYFQGNSAPDKSGLPSDRFSAERTGGSVSTLTIQRTQQEDSAVYLCASSIKTGENTEAFFGQGTRLTVV.

V is TRBV19 and J is TRBJ1-4; TRBD1 matches at 9 bases. Germline values: CDR1 LNHDA, CDR2 SQIVND (reference sequence). This CDR3 comprises 15 residues. V lost 5 bases to trimming and J lost 2 bases; unmatched junction nucleotides: 3. The CDR3 region has the DNA TGTGCCAGTAGTCCCGGACAGGGGACTAATGAAAAACTGTTTTTT. Protein sequence: CASSPGQGTNEKLFF.

This clone turned up a few times. A much larger clone sits a single nucleotide away, making a read error possible. The J gene is TRBJ2-5, the V gene TRBV7-2; 9 positions agree with TRBD1. CDR1 and CDR2 from the germline V gene are SGHTA and FQGNSA. The CDR3 has 15 amino acids. V trimming: 4 bases; J trimming: 1 base; junction bases outside the gene matches: 4. CDR3 region: CASSSDRGFQETQYF. CDR3 sequence (DNA): TGTGCCAGCAGCTCCGACAGGGGGTTCCAAGAGACCCAGTACTTC. The whole variable domain, remainder taken from reference TRBV7-2 and TRBJ2-5, is GAGVSQSPSNKVTEKGKDVELRCDPISGHTALYWYRQSLGQGLEFLIYFQGNSAPDKSGLPSDRFSAERTGGSVSTLTIQRTQQEDSAVYLCASSSDRGFQETQYFGPGTRLLVL.

This chain links TRBV6-5 with TRBJ2-7; 8 bases map to TRBD1. This CDR3 is built from 14 residues. The trim removed 4 bases at V and 1 base at J, leaving 3 bases unmatched. In germline, CDR1 is MNHEY, CDR2 SVGAGI. The CDR3: CASSLGQGSYEQYF. CDR3 nucleotides: TGTGCCAGCAGTTTAGGACAGGGTTCCTACGAGCAGTACTTC.

This chain connects TRBV11-2 to TRBJ2-3, with TRBD2 as a possible D gene (6 bases). The CDR3 has 15 residues. V shed 5 bases and J shed 6 bases, with 18 bases lying between them. CDR1 and CDR2 from the germline V gene are SGHAT and FQNNGV. CDR3 bases: TGTGCCAGCAGCCCCGGGACTTCTACCGATGATACGCAGTATTTT. Translated, it gives CASSPGTSTDDTQYF.

The CDR3 region has the DNA TGCAGCGTTGTTTCAGACGAGCAGTACTTC. Translation gives CSVVSDEQYF. This sequence joins TRBV29-1 and TRBJ2-7; D is unclear. CDR3 size: 10 residues. With 4 bases removed from V and 5 bases from J, the gap between germline ends came to 6 bases. Germline V gives CDR1 SQVTM, CDR2 ANQGSEA.